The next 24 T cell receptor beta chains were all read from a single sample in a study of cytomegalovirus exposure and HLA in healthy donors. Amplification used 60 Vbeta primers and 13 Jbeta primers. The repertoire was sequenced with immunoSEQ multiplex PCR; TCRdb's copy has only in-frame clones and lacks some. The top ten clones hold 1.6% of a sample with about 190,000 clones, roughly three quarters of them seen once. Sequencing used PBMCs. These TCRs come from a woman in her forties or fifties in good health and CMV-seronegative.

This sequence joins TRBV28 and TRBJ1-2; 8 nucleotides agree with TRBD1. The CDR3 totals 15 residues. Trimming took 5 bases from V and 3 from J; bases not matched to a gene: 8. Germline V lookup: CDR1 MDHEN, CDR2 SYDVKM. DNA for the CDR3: TGTGCCAGCAGTCACCTGAACAGGGGGGACTATGGCTACACCTTC. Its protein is CASSHLNRGDYGYTF.

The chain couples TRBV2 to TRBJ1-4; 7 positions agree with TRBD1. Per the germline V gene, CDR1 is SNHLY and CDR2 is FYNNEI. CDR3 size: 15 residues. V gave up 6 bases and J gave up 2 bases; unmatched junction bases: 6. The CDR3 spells CASRGQGVTNEKLFF. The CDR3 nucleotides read TGTGCCAGCAGGGGGCAGGGGGTTACTAATGAAAAACTGTTTTTT. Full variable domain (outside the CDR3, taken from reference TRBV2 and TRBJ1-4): EPEVTQTPSHQVTQMGQEVILRCVPISNHLYFYWYRQILGQKVEFLVSFYNNEISEKSEIFDDQFSVERPDGSNFTLKIRSTKLEDSAMYFCASRGQGVTNEKLFFGSGTQLSVL.

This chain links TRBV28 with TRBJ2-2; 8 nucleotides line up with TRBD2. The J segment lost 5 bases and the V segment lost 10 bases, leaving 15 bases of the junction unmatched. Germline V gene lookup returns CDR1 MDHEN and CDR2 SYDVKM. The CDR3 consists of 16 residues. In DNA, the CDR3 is TGTGCCATCCCGAAGTCAGCGGGAGTAAAGACCGGGGAGCTGTTTTTT. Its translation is CAIPKSAGVKTGELFF.

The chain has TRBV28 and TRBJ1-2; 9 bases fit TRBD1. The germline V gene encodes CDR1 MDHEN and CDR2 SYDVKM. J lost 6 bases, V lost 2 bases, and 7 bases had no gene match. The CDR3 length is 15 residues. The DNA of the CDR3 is TGTGCCAGCAGTTTAATGAGACAGGGGGAGGATGGCTACACCTTC. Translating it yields CASSLMRQGEDGYTF.

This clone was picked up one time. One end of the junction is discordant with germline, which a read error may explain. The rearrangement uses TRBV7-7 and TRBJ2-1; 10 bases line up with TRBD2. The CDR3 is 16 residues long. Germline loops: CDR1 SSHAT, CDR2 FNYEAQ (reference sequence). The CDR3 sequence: CASSLGLAAPSDEQFF. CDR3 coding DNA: TGTGCTAGCAGCTTAGGACTAGCGGCCCCATCGGATGAGCAGTTCTTC.

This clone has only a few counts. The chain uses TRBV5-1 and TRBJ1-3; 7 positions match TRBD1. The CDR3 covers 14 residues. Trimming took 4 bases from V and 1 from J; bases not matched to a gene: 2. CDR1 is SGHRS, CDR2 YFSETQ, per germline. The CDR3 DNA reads TGCGCCAGCAGCCCACAGGGGTCTGGAAACACCATATATTTT. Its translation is CASSPQGSGNTIYF.

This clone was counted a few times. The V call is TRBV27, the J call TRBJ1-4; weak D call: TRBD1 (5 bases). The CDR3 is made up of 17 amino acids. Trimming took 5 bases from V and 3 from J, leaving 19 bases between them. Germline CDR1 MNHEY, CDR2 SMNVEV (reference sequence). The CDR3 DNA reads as TGTGCCAGCAGTCCCACCCCGGGGCAGCGGGCTAATGAAAAACTGTTTTTT. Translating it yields CASSPTPGQRANEKLFF.

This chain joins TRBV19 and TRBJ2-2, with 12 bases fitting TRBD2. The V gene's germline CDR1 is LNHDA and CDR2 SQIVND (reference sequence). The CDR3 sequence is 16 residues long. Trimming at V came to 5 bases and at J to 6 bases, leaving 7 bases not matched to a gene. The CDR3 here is CASSLSSGRAPGELFF. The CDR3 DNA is TGTGCCAGTAGTCTGTCTAGCGGGAGGGCCCCCGGGGAGCTGTTTTTT.

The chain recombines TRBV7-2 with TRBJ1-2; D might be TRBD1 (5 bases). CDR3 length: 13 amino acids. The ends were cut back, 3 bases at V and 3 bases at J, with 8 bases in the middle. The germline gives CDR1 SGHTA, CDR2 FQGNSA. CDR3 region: CASSFGGDYGYTF. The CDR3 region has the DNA TGTGCCAGCAGCTTCGGGGGTGACTATGGCTACACCTTC.

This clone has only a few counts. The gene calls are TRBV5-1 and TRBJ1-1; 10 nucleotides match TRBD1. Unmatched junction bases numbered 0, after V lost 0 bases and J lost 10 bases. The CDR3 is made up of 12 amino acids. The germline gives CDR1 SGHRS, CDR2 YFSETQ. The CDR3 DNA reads TGCGCCAGCAGCTTGGGACAGGGGGCAGCTTTCTTT. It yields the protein CASSLGQGAAFF.

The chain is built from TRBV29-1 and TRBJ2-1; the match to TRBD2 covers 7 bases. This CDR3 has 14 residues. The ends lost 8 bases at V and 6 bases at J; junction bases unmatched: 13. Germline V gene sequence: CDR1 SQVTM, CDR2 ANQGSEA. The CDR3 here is CSYPLGTTTNEQFF. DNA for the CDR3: TGCAGCTACCCCCTTGGGACTACCACCAATGAGCAGTTCTTC.

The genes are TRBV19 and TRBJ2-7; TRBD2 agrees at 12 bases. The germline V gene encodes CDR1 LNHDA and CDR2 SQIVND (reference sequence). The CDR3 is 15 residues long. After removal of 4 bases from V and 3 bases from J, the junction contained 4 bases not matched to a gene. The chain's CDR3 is CASSTTSGGVYEQYF. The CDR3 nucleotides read TGTGCCAGTAGTACGACTAGCGGGGGTGTCTACGAGCAGTACTTC.

Here the CDR3 reads CASSQDRRISGRDEQYF. CDR3 DNA sequence: TGTGCCAGCAGCCAAGATCGGCGGATTAGCGGGAGGGACGAGCAGTACTTC. The V and J genes are TRBV4-2 and TRBJ2-5, with 11 bases that match TRBD2. Near its end, the DNA agrees better with TRBJ2-7, so the J call may be wrong. Germline V gene lookup returns CDR1 LGHNA and CDR2 YNFKEQ. The CDR3 length is 17 residues.

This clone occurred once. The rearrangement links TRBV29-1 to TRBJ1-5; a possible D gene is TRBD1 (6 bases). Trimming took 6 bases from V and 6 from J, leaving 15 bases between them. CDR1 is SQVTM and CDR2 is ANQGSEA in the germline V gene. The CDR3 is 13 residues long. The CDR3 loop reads CSVWGGPGQPQHF. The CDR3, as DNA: TGCAGCGTATGGGGGGGCCCAGGTCAGCCCCAGCATTTT.

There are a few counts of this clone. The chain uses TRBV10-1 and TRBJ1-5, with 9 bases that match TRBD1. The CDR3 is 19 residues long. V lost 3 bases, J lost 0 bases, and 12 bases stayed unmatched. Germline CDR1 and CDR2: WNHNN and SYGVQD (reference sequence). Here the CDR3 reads CASSDPPHRTGDSNQPQHF. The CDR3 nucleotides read TGCGCCAGCAGTGACCCCCCCCACAGGACAGGGGATAGCAATCAGCCCCAGCATTTT.

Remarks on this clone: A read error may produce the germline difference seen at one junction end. As DNA, the CDR3 is TGTGCTAGCAGCCAAACCGGACAGGGGGCCTCCGGGGAGCTGTTTTTT. It codes for CASSQTGQGASGELFF. The chain links TRBV7-7 to TRBJ2-2; 11 bases map to TRBD1. Germline V gives CDR1 SSHAT, CDR2 FNYEAQ (reference sequence). CDR3 length: 16 amino acids.

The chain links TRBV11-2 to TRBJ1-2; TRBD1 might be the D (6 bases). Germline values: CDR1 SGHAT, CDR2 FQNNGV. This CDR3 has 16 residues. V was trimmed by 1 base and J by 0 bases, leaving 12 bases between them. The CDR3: CASSLGHEGANYGYTF. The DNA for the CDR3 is TGTGCCAGCAGCTTAGGGCACGAGGGGGCTAACTATGGCTACACCTTC.

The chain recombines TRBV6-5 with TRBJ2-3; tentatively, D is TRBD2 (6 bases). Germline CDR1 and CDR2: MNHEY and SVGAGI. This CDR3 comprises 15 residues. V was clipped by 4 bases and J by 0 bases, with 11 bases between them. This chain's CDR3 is CASSFGTASTDTQYF. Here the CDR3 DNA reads TGTGCCAGCAGTTTCGGGACTGCTAGCACAGATACGCAGTATTTT.

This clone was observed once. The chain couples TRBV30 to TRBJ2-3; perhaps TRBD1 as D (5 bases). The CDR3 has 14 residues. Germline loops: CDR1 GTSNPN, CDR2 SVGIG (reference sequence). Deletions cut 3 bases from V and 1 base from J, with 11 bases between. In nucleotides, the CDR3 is TGTGCCTGGAGCCTCGGACAAGGCACAGATACGCAGTATTTT. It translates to CAWSLGQGTDTQYF.

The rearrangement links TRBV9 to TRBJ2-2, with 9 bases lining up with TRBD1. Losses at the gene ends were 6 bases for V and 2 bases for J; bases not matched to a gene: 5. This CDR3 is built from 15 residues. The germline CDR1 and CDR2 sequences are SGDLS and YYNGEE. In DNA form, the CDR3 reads TGTGCCAGCACCCCGGGACAGGGAAACACCGGGGAGCTGTTTTTT. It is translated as CASTPGQGNTGELFF.

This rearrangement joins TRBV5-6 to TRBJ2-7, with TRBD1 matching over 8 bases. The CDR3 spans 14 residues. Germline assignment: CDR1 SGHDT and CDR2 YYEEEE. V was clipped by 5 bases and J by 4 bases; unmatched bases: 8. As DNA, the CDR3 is TGTGCCAGCAGGACCCAGGGGGCGCGTTACGAGCAGTACTTC. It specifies CASRTQGARYEQYF.

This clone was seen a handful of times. CDR3 amino acids: CAISARLYGYTF. The CDR3 nucleotides are TGTGCCATCAGTGCCAGGCTTTATGGCTACACCTTC. This chain uses TRBV10-3 with TRBJ1-2; D uncertain. Germline V gene sequence: CDR1 ENHRY, CDR2 SYGVKD. V was clipped by 4 bases and J by 5 bases, with 8 bases between them. The CDR3 has 12 residues.

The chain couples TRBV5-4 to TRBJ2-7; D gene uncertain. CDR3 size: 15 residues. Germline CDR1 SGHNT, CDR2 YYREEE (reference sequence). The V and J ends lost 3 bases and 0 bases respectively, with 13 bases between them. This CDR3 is CASSSSLPSSYEQYF. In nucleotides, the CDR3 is TGTGCCAGCAGCTCTAGTCTACCGAGCTCCTACGAGCAGTACTTC.

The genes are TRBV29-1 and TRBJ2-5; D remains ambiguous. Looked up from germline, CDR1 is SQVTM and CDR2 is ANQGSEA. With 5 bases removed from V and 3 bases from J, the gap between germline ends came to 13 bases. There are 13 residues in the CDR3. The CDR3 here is CSVLVVGEETQYF. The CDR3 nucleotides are TGCAGCGTTCTAGTGGTGGGTGAAGAGACCCAGTACTTC.